Sequencing of this T cell receptor beta chain was carried out in a study of CD8 T cells in Susac syndrome. Reverse transcription of about 0.5 to 1 ug RNA used random hexamers. TCRdb re-derived calls from the immunoSEQ multiplex PCR reads in MiXCR, one entry per CDR3 protein. This sample has about 150,000 distinct CDR3 sequences, with more than 95% found just once. The germline gives CDR1 SNHLY, CDR2 FYNNEI. The length of the CDR3 is 12 residues. V was trimmed by 6 bases and J by 7 bases, leaving 12 bases between them. The sample taken for sequencing was CD4+ T cells from PBMCs. This receptor was identified in a human donor with Susac syndrome. The chain couples TRBV2 to TRBJ2-5; D might be TRBD2 (5 bases). The chain's CDR3 is CASSTAAGTQYF. The CDR3 DNA is TGTGCCAGCAGCACAGCGGCGGGGACCCAGTACTTC.